The 13 T cell receptor beta chains listed next were all sequenced from one sample in a study of T cells after yellow fever vaccination. TCRdb analysed the 5' RACE reads with MiXCR anew, one entry per CDR3 protein. The repertoire holds around 310,000 distinct CDR3 sequences, 8.5% to 10% seen once, with about a sixth in the top ten. Sequences were derived from PBMCs, sampled on the day of the first yellow fever vaccination. All receptors derive from a man younger than 35 who received the YFV17D yellow fever vaccine.

The chain joins TRBV29-1 to TRBJ1-2; 8 bases fit TRBD1. Germline V gene data show CDR1 as SQVTM and CDR2 as ANQGSEA. The CDR3 covers 12 residues. The V and J ends lost 4 bases and 6 bases, in that order; junction bases with no gene match: 4. The CDR3, as DNA: TGCAGCGTTGTGACAGGGGTTAATGGCTACACCTTC. Its translation: CSVVTGVNGYTF.

The chain combines TRBV7-2 with TRBJ2-2, with 8 bases that match TRBD2. Trimming at V came to 3 bases and at J to 4 bases, leaving 4 bases not matched to a gene. Germline lookup yields CDR1 SGHTA and CDR2 FQGNSA. The CDR3 runs 15 residues. This CDR3 reads CASSFISGVTGELFF. The CDR3 DNA follows: TGTGCCAGCAGCTTCATTAGCGGGGTCACCGGGGAGCTGTTTTTT.

The chain recombines TRBV27 with TRBJ1-5; TRBD1 might be the D (5 bases). Trimming took 2 bases from V and 4 from J, leaving 18 bases between them. The germline CDR1 and CDR2 sequences are MNHEY and SMNVEV (reference sequence). CDR3 length: 17 amino acids. DNA of the CDR3: TGTGCCAGCAGTTTAAATTCAGGGTGGCGAGTTAATCAGCCCCAGCATTTT. Translation: CASSLNSGWRVNQPQHF.

Many counts were recorded for this clonotype. The V gene is TRBV12-3 or TRBV12-4, the J gene TRBJ1-1, with 8 bases aligning to TRBD1. V was clipped by 7 bases and J by 5 bases; unmatched bases: 6. CDR3 size: 13 residues. CDR3 in DNA: TGTGCCAGCATCCCTGGACAGGGAACTGAAGCTTTCTTT. This gives the protein CASIPGQGTEAFF.

This clonotype was detected only a few times. V gene TRBV5-5 combines with J gene TRBJ2-2; D assignment may be TRBD1 or TRBD2 (6 bases each). From germline, CDR1 is SGHKS and CDR2 YYEKEE (reference sequence). This CDR3 is built from 16 residues. V lost 1 base to trimming and J lost 2 bases, with 12 bases between them. The CDR3 loop is CASSLTGGTNTGELFF. CDR3 DNA sequence: TGTGCCAGCAGCTTGACCGGGGGCACAAACACCGGGGAGCTGTTTTTT. Filled out from reference TRBV5-5 and TRBJ2-2, the complete variable domain reads DAGVTQSPTHLIKTRGQQVTLRCSPISGHKSVSWYQQVLGQGPQFIFQYYEKEERGRGNFPDRFSARQFPNYSSELNVNALLLGDSALYLCASSLTGGTNTGELFFGEGSRLTVL.

CDR3 in DNA: TGCGCCAGCAGTGCAGGGGGTATCACCGGGGAGCTGTTTTTT. The encoded protein is CASSAGGITGELFF. The genes are TRBV10-2 and TRBJ2-2; 7 bases match TRBD1. Germline values: CDR1 WSHSY, CDR2 SAAADI. The CDR3 has 14 residues. V lost 4 bases, J lost 4 bases, and 3 bases stayed unmatched.

This clonotype was counted at least ten times. V usage is TRBV30 and J usage is TRBJ2-5, with TRBD2 matching 10 bases. This CDR3 spans 16 amino acids. V lost 0 bases, J lost 4 bases, and 8 bases stayed unmatched. Per germline, CDR1 GTSNPN and CDR2 SVGIG (reference sequence). CDR3: CAWSVGASGGAETQYF. The CDR3 coding sequence is TGTGCCTGGAGTGTTGGGGCTAGCGGGGGCGCAGAGACCCAGTACTTC.

There are a few counts of this clonotype. This chain uses TRBV7-2 with TRBJ2-7, with D perhaps matching TRBD2 (6 bases). The CDR3 has 12 residues. Germline V gene sequence: CDR1 SGHTA, CDR2 FQGNSA. V dropped 5 bases and J dropped 6 bases, with 11 bases sitting between them. In DNA form, the CDR3 reads TGTGCCAGCAGCAACCCTAGCGCCGAGCAGTACGTC. Its translation: CASSNPSAEQYV.

This clonotype has more than one count but fewer than ten. This sequence joins TRBV4-1 and TRBJ1-6; D unclear. The CDR3 is made up of 13 amino acids. V shed 6 bases and J shed 10 bases, with 13 bases lying between them. Germline V gene lookup returns CDR1 MGHRA and CDR2 YSYEKL. Written as DNA, the CDR3 is TGCGCCAGCAGGAACCCTGGAAAATCACCCCTCCACTTT. Its translation is CASRNPGKSPLHF.

In this sample, this clonotype turned up many times. This chain joins TRBV3-1 and TRBJ1-1, with unresolved D. CDR1 and CDR2 (germline): LGHDT, YNNKEL (reference sequence). The CDR3 covers 12 residues. Trimming removed 0 bases from V and 4 bases from J, with 3 bases in between. CDR3: CASSQEGTEAFF. The CDR3 DNA follows: TGTGCCAGCAGCCAAGAGGGCACTGAAGCTTTCTTT.

The chain has TRBV13 and TRBJ1-1; no reliable D call. This CDR3 has 15 residues. V lost 2 bases, J lost 1 base, and 11 bases lay in between. Germline lookup yields CDR1 PRHDT and CDR2 FYEKMQ (reference sequence). The CDR3, as DNA: TGTGCCAGCAGCTTAACGGCGGTAGGGAACACTGAAGCTTTCTTT. It is translated as CASSLTAVGNTEAFF.

The V gene is TRBV6-1, the J gene TRBJ1-6; 10 nucleotides match TRBD1. The ends lost 5 bases at V and 10 bases at J; junction bases unmatched: 8. Germline values: CDR1 MNHNS, CDR2 SASEGT. CDR3 size: 15 residues. CDR3 amino acids: CASSPRQGARSPLHF. CDR3 DNA: TGTGCCAGCAGTCCCAGACAGGGGGCGAGGTCACCCCTCCACTTT.

This clonotype occurred many times. The rearrangement uses TRBV20-1 and TRBJ1-1; no clear D gene. The CDR3 consists of 11 residues. Germline loops: CDR1 DFQATT, CDR2 SNEGSKA (reference sequence). V was clipped by 6 bases and J by 2 bases, with 7 bases between them. The CDR3 sequence is CSAPGNTEAFF. CDR3 DNA: TGCAGTGCCCCAGGAAACACTGAAGCTTTCTTT.